The clone carrying this TCR beta chain appeared once. The data were obtained in a study of blood T cell repertoires in COVID-19. Study-wide background: Samples taken during acute and convalescent COVID-19 were collected in the United States, Italy and Spain. PBMCs, B-cell-depleted T cells, or T cells provided the cDNA or gDNA that made up the material.

Germline V gene data show CDR1 as LNHDA and CDR2 as SQIVND (reference sequence). This CDR3 spans 14 amino acids. The ends lost 2 bases at V and 4 bases at J; junction bases unmatched: 2. Authors' methods: Amplification of reference gene primers was used by the study to estimate nucleated cell counts. Assay: immunoSEQ multiplex PCR; the TCRdb copy retains only in-frame clones and omits some. V and J calls and clone size are as listed in that table; D and trimming were resolved from the DNA. The sample lists approximately 170,000 clones; approximately 82% were seen once. The sequenced sample was peripheral blood. This chain connects TRBV19 to TRBJ1-2; 9 nucleotides agree with TRBD1. The clonotype was recovered from an older man who had recovered from COVID-19. The CDR3, as DNA: TGTGCCAGTAGTATACCGGGACAGGGCTATGGCTACACCTTC. It yields the protein CASSIPGQGYGYTF.